Shown below are 19 T cell receptor beta chains from a single sample sequenced in a study of post-analysis software for immune sequencing data. Study conclusions and caveats: With TRBV5-6, TRBV5-1 and TRBV20-1 included, about five TRBV segments were more frequent in patients than in controls.

Their antigens are not known. Unique molecular identifiers were carried by the TCR beta cDNA libraries. TCRdb used MiXCR to reprocess the PCR reads, holding one entry per CDR3 protein. The sample holds about 500,000 distinct CDR3 sequences; approximately 45% are singletons and the top ten take roughly 12%. The sample comprised blood. These TCRs come from a girl aged 5-17 years with multiple sclerosis.

The chain is built from TRBV10-3 and TRBJ2-7, with TRBD1 matching 10 bases. V shed 6 bases and J 3 bases; nucleotides not matched to a gene: 5. This CDR3 has 14 amino acids. CDR1 is ENHRY, CDR2 SYGVKD, per germline. The DNA for the CDR3 is TGTGCCATCAGCCTAGGGACAGGGGACTACGAGCAGTACTTC. Protein sequence: CAISLGTGDYEQYF.

This chain uses TRBV20-1 with TRBJ2-7; D tentatively fits TRBD1 or TRBD2 (5 bases each). The CDR3 has 13 residues. Germline V gene sequence: CDR1 DFQATT, CDR2 SNEGSKA (reference sequence). V lost 6 bases and J lost 0, with 12 bases in between. CDR3 protein: CSAGTDHSYEQYF. The CDR3 nucleotides read TGCAGTGCCGGGACGGACCACTCCTACGAGCAGTACTTC.

In this sample, this clonotype turned up once. The chain combines TRBV4-1 with TRBJ2-1; the match to TRBD2 covers 11 bases. In germline, CDR1 is MGHRA, CDR2 YSYEKL. The CDR3 totals 16 residues. Germline trimming cut 1 base from V and 9 bases from J; bases unmatched to any gene: 8. The CDR3 sequence: CASSQVASGRSSEQFF. CDR3 nucleotide sequence: TGCGCCAGCAGCCAAGTTGCTAGCGGGAGGTCTTCTGAGCAGTTCTTC.

This rearrangement joins TRBV5-1 to TRBJ2-1, with TRBD2 matching 14 bases. This CDR3 region has 16 residues. V was pared by 0 bases and J by 7 bases, with 3 bases of the junction left unmatched. Looked up from germline, CDR1 is SGHRS and CDR2 is YFSETQ. The CDR3 loop reads CASSLVGLAGVNEQFF. CDR3 nucleotide sequence: TGCGCCAGCAGCTTGGTGGGACTAGCGGGAGTTAATGAGCAGTTCTTC.

This clonotype was seen a handful of times. The chain combines TRBV7-9 with TRBJ2-7, with 10 bases fitting TRBD2. CDR3 size: 15 residues. CDR1 SEHNR and CDR2 FQNEAQ come from the germline V gene (reference sequence). V lost 4 bases to trimming and J lost 3 bases; unmatched junction nucleotides: 6. CDR3 protein: CASSSAGTSVYEQYF. CDR3 nucleotide sequence: TGTGCCAGCAGCTCAGCCGGGACTAGCGTCTACGAGCAGTACTTC.

This clonotype was observed a handful of times. This chain uses TRBV28 with TRBJ2-4, with TRBD1 matching over 7 bases. Germline assignment: CDR1 MDHEN and CDR2 SYDVKM. CDR3 length equals 21 residues. Losses at the gene ends were 6 bases for V and 2 bases for J; bases not matched to a gene: 25. CDR3 sequence (DNA): TGTGCCAGCAGCCGCGATCAAGGACAGGAGAAACCATTGCCAACCAAAAACATTCAGTACTTC. Translated: CASSRDQGQEKPLPTKNIQYF.

This chain links TRBV29-1 with TRBJ1-2; D is possibly TRBD1 (6 bases). CDR3 length: 15 amino acids. Germline CDR1 and CDR2: SQVTM and ANQGSEA. V lost 6 bases to trimming and J lost 7 bases, with 24 bases between them. The CDR3 DNA is TGCAGCGTGGAGACAGGAATTCCCCGTGGTAGTGGCTACACCTTC. This codes for CSVETGIPRGSGYTF.

V and J are TRBV7-2 and TRBJ1-2, with a weak D call TRBD1 (5 bases). Germline loops: CDR1 SGHTA, CDR2 FQGNSA. The CDR3 contains 18 residues. V lost 5 bases and J lost 0, with 22 bases in between. CDR3 nucleotide sequence: TGTGCCAGCAGCACCAATATACGGGGGAAACGAGCTAACTATGGCTACACCTTC. Translated: CASSTNIRGKRANYGYTF.

This clonotype was counted only a few times. The J gene is TRBJ2-7, the V gene TRBV29-1; D may be TRBD2 (5 bases). Germline loops: CDR1 SQVTM, CDR2 ANQGSEA. The germline V and J ends were trimmed by 7 bases and 2 bases, with 15 bases remaining between them. The CDR3 spans 13 residues. The CDR3, as DNA: TGCAGCGCCAGGCAGAGCGGTACCTACGAGCAGTACTTC. This encodes CSARQSGTYEQYF.

The CDR3 here is CASSQLRGQGSYNEQFF. CDR3 coding DNA: TGTGCCAGCAGCCAACTTCGTGGACAGGGCTCCTACAATGAGCAGTTCTTC. The rearrangement links TRBV3-1 to TRBJ2-1; 8 positions match TRBD1. V trimming: 2 bases; J trimming: 0 bases; junction bases outside the gene matches: 6. Germline V lookup: CDR1 LGHDT, CDR2 YNNKEL (reference sequence). This CDR3 region has 17 residues.

In this sample, this clonotype turned up a few times. The chain is built from TRBV27 and TRBJ2-7; 10 bases map to TRBD2. This CDR3 spans 16 amino acids. The germline V gene encodes CDR1 MNHEY and CDR2 SMNVEV (reference sequence). Trimming cost V 6 bases and J 2 bases; bases outside gene matches: 10. CDR3 loop: CASSHILAGAPYEQYF. CDR3 bases: TGTGCCAGCAGCCATATCCTAGCGGGAGCGCCCTACGAGCAGTACTTC.

This clonotype was seen a few times. The chain is built from TRBV14 and TRBJ2-5, with a possible D match to TRBD1 (5 bases). V lost 4 bases and J lost 5, with 14 bases in between. CDR1 SGHDN and CDR2 FVKESK come from the germline V gene. CDR3 size: 14 residues. The DNA for the CDR3 is TGTGCCAGCAGCCCCAGGGTGTCGGGCGAGACCCAGTACTTC. Residues: CASSPRVSGETQYF.

The chain is built from TRBV4-2 and TRBJ1-5, with D uncertain. From germline, CDR1 is LGHNA and CDR2 YNFKEQ. Trimming took 2 bases from V and 4 from J, leaving 9 bases between them. The length of the CDR3 is 14 residues. CDR3: CASSQPSDNQPQHF. CDR3 DNA sequence: TGTGCCAGCAGCCAACCCAGTGATAATCAGCCCCAGCATTTT.

This clonotype has only one observation. The rearrangement uses TRBV20-1 and TRBJ2-5, with a tentative D call TRBD1 (6 bases). The DNA end is a closer match to TRBJ2-7, so the J assignment may be wrong. The CDR3 has 13 amino acids. Germline V CDR1 and CDR2: DFQATT, SNEGSKA (reference sequence). This CDR3 is CSANRDTTYEQYF. The CDR3, as DNA: TGCAGTGCTAACCGGGACACTACCTACGAGCAGTACTTC.

This sequence joins TRBV5-6 and TRBJ1-2, with a possible D match to TRBD1 (5 bases). V shed 3 bases and J shed 4 bases, with 19 bases lying between them. The CDR3 totals 16 residues. The germline V gene has CDR1 SGHDT and CDR2 YYEEEE. The CDR3 region has the DNA TGTGCCAGCAGCTCGGTTGCCACGGACAAGATCTATGGCTACACCTTC. Residues: CASSSVATDKIYGYTF.

This chain connects TRBV7-2 to TRBJ2-1, with TRBD2 matching over 8 bases. Germline CDR1 and CDR2: SGHTA and FQGNSA. The V and J ends lost 4 bases and 8 bases, in that order; junction bases with no gene match: 7. The CDR3 is 14 residues long. Written as DNA, the CDR3 is TGTGCCAGCAGCTGGGGAGCGGGAGCAGATGAGCAGTTCTTC. As protein: CASSWGAGADEQFF.

The chain couples TRBV7-3 to TRBJ2-1; 8 positions agree with TRBD1. V was clipped by 5 bases and J by 0 bases; unmatched bases: 9. The V gene's germline CDR1 is SGHTA and CDR2 FQGTGA. CDR3 length equals 17 residues. The CDR3 spells CASSPGQGRGSYNEQFF. The DNA for the CDR3 is TGTGCCAGCAGCCCTGGACAGGGTCGGGGCTCCTACAATGAGCAGTTCTTC. The entire variable domain, with the rest obtained from reference TRBV7-3 and TRBJ2-1, is as follows: GAGVSQTPSNKVTEKGKYVELRCDPISGHTALYWYRQSLGQGPEFLIYFQGTGAADDSGLPNDRFFAVRPEGSVSTLKIQRTERGDSAVYLCASSPGQGRGSYNEQFFGPGTRLTVL.

The genes are TRBV5-1 and TRBJ2-1, with 11 bases matching TRBD2. Germline CDR1 reads SGHRS; CDR2 reads YFSETQ. This CDR3 region has 18 residues. After removal of 0 bases from V and 1 base from J, the junction contained 6 bases not matched to a gene. In nucleotides, the CDR3 is TGCGCCAGCAGCTTGGGGGTTAGACTAGCGGGGTCCTACAATGAGCAGTTCTTC. Amino acid sequence: CASSLGVRLAGSYNEQFF.

The chain has TRBV9 and TRBJ2-7, with a weak D call TRBD2 (6 bases). CDR3 length: 16 amino acids. From germline, CDR1 is SGDLS and CDR2 YYNGEE. V gave up 0 bases and J gave up 7 bases, with 20 bases separating them. This chain's CDR3 is CASSVGGGGVGQEQYF. The DNA for the CDR3 is TGTGCCAGCAGCGTAGGAGGTGGAGGGGTGGGGCAGGAGCAGTACTTC. The whole variable domain, remainder taken from reference TRBV9 and TRBJ2-7, is DSGVTQTPKHLITATGQRVTLRCSPRSGDLSVYWYQQSLDQGLQFLIQYYNGEERAKGNILERFSAQQFPDLHSELNLSSLELGDSALYFCASSVGGGGVGQEQYFGPGTRLTVT.